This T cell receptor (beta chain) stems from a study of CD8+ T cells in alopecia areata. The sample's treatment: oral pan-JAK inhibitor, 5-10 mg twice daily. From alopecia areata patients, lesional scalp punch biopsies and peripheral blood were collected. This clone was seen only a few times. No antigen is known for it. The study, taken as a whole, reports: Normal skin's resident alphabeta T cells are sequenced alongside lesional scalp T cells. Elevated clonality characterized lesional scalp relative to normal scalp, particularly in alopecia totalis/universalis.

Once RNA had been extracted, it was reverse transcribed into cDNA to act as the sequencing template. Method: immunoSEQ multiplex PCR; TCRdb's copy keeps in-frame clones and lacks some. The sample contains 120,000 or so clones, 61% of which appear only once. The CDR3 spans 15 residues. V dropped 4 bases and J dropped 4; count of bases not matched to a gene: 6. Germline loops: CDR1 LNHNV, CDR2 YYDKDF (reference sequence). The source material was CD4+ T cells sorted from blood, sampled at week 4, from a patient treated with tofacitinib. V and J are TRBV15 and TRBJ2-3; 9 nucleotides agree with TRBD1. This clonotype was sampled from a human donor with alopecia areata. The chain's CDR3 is CATSTRTGEADTQYF. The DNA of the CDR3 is TGTGCCACCAGCACACGGACAGGGGAAGCAGATACGCAGTATTTT.